The TCR beta chain under discussion was sequenced for a study of PD-1 blockade in classical Hodgkin lymphoma. Study-wide context: Patients were given intravenous nivolumab, 3 mg/kg, every 2 weeks.

Germline V gene sequence: CDR1 SGHRS, CDR2 YFSETQ. V shed 0 bases, J shed 0 bases, and the junction held 8 bases outside the gene matches. The CDR3 sequence is 18 residues long. Every patient experienced relapse after autologous stem cell transplantation, and brentuximab vedotin exposure varied. Data came from immunoSEQ multiplex PCR; TCRdb stores just in-frame clones and leaves some out. The sample lists some 23,000 clones, approximately 69% occurring once. Remarks on this clone: Its antigen is undetermined.

Study results and caveats: TCR diversity in CD4+, not CD8+, cells rose significantly by C4D1. Newly diagnosed and completely responding patients shared comparable baseline diversity.

Here the sequenced sample was peripheral blood mononuclear cells (PBMCs), taken at baseline. V is TRBV5-1 and J is TRBJ2-5; the match to TRBD2 covers 10 bases. The sequence came from a human donor with classical Hodgkin lymphoma. The CDR3 reads CASSLAKRGGSYQETQYF. CDR3 nucleotides: TGCGCCAGCAGCTTGGCCAAGCGGGGGGGCTCTTACCAAGAGACCCAGTACTTC.